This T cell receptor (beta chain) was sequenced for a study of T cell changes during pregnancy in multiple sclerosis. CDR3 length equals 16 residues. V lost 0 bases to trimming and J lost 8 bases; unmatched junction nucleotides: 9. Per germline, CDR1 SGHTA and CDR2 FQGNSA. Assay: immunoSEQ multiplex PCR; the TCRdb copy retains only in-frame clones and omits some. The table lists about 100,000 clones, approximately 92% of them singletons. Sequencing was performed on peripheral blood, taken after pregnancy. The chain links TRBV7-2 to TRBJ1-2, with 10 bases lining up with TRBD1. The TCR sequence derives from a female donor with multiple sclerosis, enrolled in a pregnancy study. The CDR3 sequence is CASSLANRQGAGGYTF. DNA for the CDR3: TGTGCCAGCAGCTTAGCCAACAGACAGGGGGCGGGCGGCTACACCTTC.